The 23 T cell receptor beta chains listed next were all sequenced from one sample in a study of response to subunit inactivated influenza vaccine. From the RT-PCR reads, TCRdb called clonotypes with MiXCR, one entry per CDR3 protein. The data show about 190,000 distinct CDR3 sequences, roughly an eighth seen once. Sequenced here: CD8+ T cells sorted from PBMCs, sampled 5 days after vaccination. The receptors were gathered from a man aged 45 to 65 who received an inactivated influenza vaccine.

The table lists this clonotype with many counts. This chain uses TRBV4-1 with TRBJ2-5; tentatively, D is TRBD1 (6 bases). Per germline, CDR1 MGHRA and CDR2 YSYEKL. The CDR3 runs to 15 residues. Trimming pared 0 bases from V and 0 bases from J, leaving 8 bases between. CDR3 sequence reads: CASSQDAGDQETQYF. DNA of the CDR3: TGCGCCAGCAGCCAAGACGCAGGGGACCAAGAGACCCAGTACTTC.

As to this clonotype: A read error may account for a junction end that differs from germline. The chain couples TRBV10-3 to TRBJ2-7, with TRBD2 matching over 7 bases. The CDR3 contains 12 residues. Germline V gene lookup returns CDR1 ENHRY and CDR2 SYGVKD. CDR3 sequence (DNA): TGTGCCATCAGTGAGTTGGGAGGGGAGCGGTACTTC. Amino acids: CAISELGGERYF.

The chain recombines TRBV7-2 with TRBJ1-1; no reliable D call. The CDR3 is made up of 12 amino acids. In germline, CDR1 is SGHTA, CDR2 FQGNSA. V was clipped by 1 base and J by 3 bases, with 3 bases between them. CDR3 region: CASSLVHTEAFF. The CDR3, as DNA: TGTGCCAGCAGCTTAGTGCACACTGAAGCTTTCTTT.

This clonotype has at least ten counts. The chain employs TRBV7-6 and TRBJ2-7, with 13 bases lining up with TRBD2. This CDR3 has 15 residues. CDR1 SGHVS and CDR2 FNYEAQ come from the germline V gene. Trimming removed 6 bases from V and 2 bases from J; junction bases left unmatched: 4. This CDR3 reads CASSPGTSGAYEQYF. DNA for the CDR3: TGTGCCAGCAGTCCCGGGACTAGCGGGGCCTACGAGCAGTACTTC.

This clonotype ranks as medium-sized. The V call is TRBV2, the J call TRBJ2-4, with no clear D. Germline V gene data show CDR1 as SNHLY and CDR2 as FYNNEI. V was cut by 9 bases and J by 0 bases, with 6 bases left in between. This CDR3 has 12 residues. The CDR3 reads CARPEAKNIQYF. CDR3 nucleotides: TGTGCCAGACCAGAAGCCAAAAACATTCAGTACTTC.

The chain couples TRBV3-1 to TRBJ1-1; 9 bases map to TRBD1. The CDR3 has 17 amino acids. V shed 4 bases and J 7 bases; nucleotides not matched to a gene: 16. CDR1 LGHDT and CDR2 YNNKEL come from the germline V gene (reference sequence). The CDR3 bases are TGTGCCAGCAGCCGGGGGATATTTGTGGACAGGGGTGATGAAGCTTTCTTT. Protein sequence: CASSRGIFVDRGDEAFF. The complete variable domain, with remaining parts taken from reference TRBV3-1 and TRBJ1-1, reads DTAVSQTPKYLVTQMGNDKSIKCEQNLGHDTMYWYKQDSKKFLKIMFSYNNKELIINETVPNRFSPKSPDKAHLNLHINSLELGDSAVYFCASSRGIFVDRGDEAFFGQGTRLTVV.

This clonotype was found a few times. The chain uses TRBV4-2 and TRBJ2-1, with 16 nucleotides matching TRBD2. This CDR3 spans 20 amino acids. V trimming: 1 base; J trimming: 0 bases; junction bases outside the gene matches: 6. Germline lookup yields CDR1 LGHNA and CDR2 YNFKEQ. The CDR3 region is CASSQAPGLAGGSSYNEQFF. CDR3 bases: TGTGCCAGCAGCCAAGCCCCGGGACTAGCGGGGGGGAGCTCCTACAATGAGCAGTTCTTC.

Here the CDR3 reads CSVHPEGNTEAFF. CDR3 nucleotide sequence: TGCAGCGTTCACCCCGAGGGGAACACTGAAGCTTTCTTT. This chain links TRBV29-1 with TRBJ1-1, with D unresolved. The CDR3 contains 13 residues. The V gene lost 5 bases and the J gene lost 1 base, with 11 bases spanning the gap. CDR1 is SQVTM and CDR2 is ANQGSEA in the germline V gene.

In its sample, this clonotype was seen a few times. The rearrangement links TRBV20-1 to TRBJ2-1; 7 positions match TRBD2. The CDR3 spans 14 residues. Germline-derived CDR1 and CDR2 are DFQATT and SNEGSKA (reference sequence). CDR3 coding DNA: TGCAGCGCCGGATCGGGGCGGGGGATTAATGAGCAGTTCTTC. Protein: CSAGSGRGINEQFF.

This clonotype was observed a handful of times. The rearrangement joins TRBV27 to TRBJ2-1, with 9 bases aligning to TRBD2. The germline V gene has CDR1 MNHEY and CDR2 SMNVEV (reference sequence). The V and J ends lost 3 bases and 5 bases, in that order; junction bases with no gene match: 8. CDR3 length: 16 residues. CDR3 sequence (DNA): TGTGCCAGCAGTTTTGTGGGGCTAGCGGGGAACAATGAGCAGTTCTTC. Its protein is CASSFVGLAGNNEQFF.

The J gene is TRBJ2-1, the V gene TRBV18, with D tentatively TRBD2 (5 bases). Trimming took off 1 base at V and 9 bases at J, with 16 bases between the two ends. This CDR3 has 15 amino acids. The germline gives CDR1 KGHSH, CDR2 LQKENI. The CDR3 region is CASSPRGTAEGEQFF. CDR3 nucleotides: TGTGCCAGCTCACCACGCGGAACCGCCGAGGGTGAGCAGTTCTTC.

This clonotype was counted a few times. CDR3 DNA: TGCGCCAGCAGCTTGCGCGGGAGTACGGAGCAGTACTTC. The encoded protein is CASSLRGSTEQYF. The V and J genes are TRBV5-1 and TRBJ2-7, with 7 bases that match TRBD2. Losses at the gene ends were 1 base for V and 7 bases for J; bases not matched to a gene: 5. The CDR3 spans 13 residues. Germline V CDR1 and CDR2: SGHRS, YFSETQ. Full variable domain (outside the CDR3, taken from reference TRBV5-1 and TRBJ2-7): KAGVTQTPRYLIKTRGQQVTLSCSPISGHRSVSWYQQTPGQGLQFLFEYFSETQRNKGNFPGRFSGRQFSNSRSEMNVSTLELGDSALYLCASSLRGSTEQYFGPGTRLTVT.

This clonotype was observed a handful of times. CDR3 residues: CAITGETGGSGNTIYF. The CDR3, as DNA: TGTGCCATCACGGGAGAGACAGGGGGCTCTGGAAACACCATATATTTT. The chain employs TRBV10-3 and TRBJ1-3; 9 nucleotides match TRBD1. CDR3 length: 16 residues. Trimming removed 7 bases from V and 0 bases from J; junction bases left unmatched: 7. From germline, CDR1 is ENHRY and CDR2 SYGVKD.

This clonotype was seen ten or more times. The chain is built from TRBV20-1 and TRBJ1-3; weak D call: TRBD1 (6 bases). The CDR3 runs to 15 residues. Germline V gene lookup returns CDR1 DFQATT and CDR2 SNEGSKA (reference sequence). V lost 0 bases and J lost 2, with 11 bases in between. The CDR3 coding sequence is TGCAGTGCTAGAGATCTTCAGGGGCCTGGAAACACCATATATTTT. Protein: CSARDLQGPGNTIYF.

This CDR3 reads CASSQPGLYAYEQYF. The CDR3 DNA follows: TGTGCCAGCAGTCAGCCGGGACTTTACGCCTACGAGCAGTACTTC. V and J are TRBV6-2 or TRBV6-3 and TRBJ2-7, with D possibly being TRBD2 (6 bases). Germline CDR1 MNHEY, CDR2 SVGEGT. V dropped 5 bases and J dropped 2 bases, with 16 bases sitting between them. This CDR3 spans 15 amino acids.

V usage is TRBV20-1 and J usage is TRBJ2-2; D might be TRBD1 or TRBD2, each matching 5 bases. V gave up 2 bases and J gave up 6 bases, with 16 bases separating them. Germline values: CDR1 DFQATT, CDR2 SNEGSKA (reference sequence). CDR3 length: 15 amino acids. CDR3 in amino acids: CSARRDPGTPGELFF. The CDR3 bases are TGCAGTGCTAGAAGGGACCCCGGAACACCCGGGGAGCTGTTTTTT.

This chain links TRBV12-3 or TRBV12-4 with TRBJ2-7, with D uncertain. There are 13 residues in the CDR3. Trimming removed 4 bases at V and 0 bases at J, with 7 bases between. This chain's CDR3 is CASSSKHSYEQYF. Written as DNA, the CDR3 is TGTGCCAGCAGTTCGAAGCACTCCTACGAGCAGTACTTC.

Notes on this clonotype: This may be a read error, as it is one base from a much larger clone. The chain joins TRBV4-2 to TRBJ2-1, with 9 bases lining up with TRBD2. The CDR3 sequence is 16 residues long. With 3 bases clipped from V and 4 bases from J, the junction kept 7 bases outside the gene matches. Germline V gene sequence: CDR1 LGHNA, CDR2 YNFKEQ. The CDR3 DNA reads TGTGCCAGCAGCCATGAAGATGCGGGAGGGTACAATGAGCAGTTCTTC. As protein: CASSHEDAGGYNEQFF.

This clonotype was seen a handful of times. The chain links TRBV6-1 to TRBJ2-7; the match to TRBD2 covers 9 bases. The CDR3 length is 15 residues. Germline V gene lookup returns CDR1 MNHNS and CDR2 SASEGT. The V segment lost 5 bases and the J segment 5 bases; nucleotides outside the gene matches: 10. In nucleotides, the CDR3 is TGTGCCAGCAGTCCCACCATGGCTAGCGGGGACGAGCAGTACTTC. As protein: CASSPTMASGDEQYF.

The chain carries TRBV20-1 and TRBJ2-7; D ambiguous. The V end lost 8 bases, the J end lost 0 bases, and 14 bases lay between the germline ends. This CDR3 contains 13 residues. The germline V gene encodes CDR1 DFQATT and CDR2 SNEGSKA (reference sequence). DNA of the CDR3: TGCAGTCCGGACGACCTGAGCTCCTACGAGCAGTACTTC. Protein sequence: CSPDDLSSYEQYF.

This clonotype turned up a few times. The chain has TRBV19 and TRBJ2-1; 9 bases line up with TRBD2. The junction had 4 bases not matched to a gene; V was cut back by 9 bases and J by 10 bases. Looked up from germline, CDR1 is LNHDA and CDR2 is SQIVND (reference sequence). The CDR3 contains 11 residues. The CDR3 nucleotides are TGTGCCAGCGGGACTAGCAGCGAGCAGTTCTTC. Amino acid sequence: CASGTSSEQFF.

The chain recombines TRBV19 with TRBJ1-1; no reliable D call. CDR1 is LNHDA, CDR2 SQIVND, per germline (reference sequence). The CDR3 is 14 amino acids. The germline V and J ends were trimmed by 5 bases and 0 bases, with 10 bases remaining between them. The CDR3 DNA follows: TGTGCCAGTAGTGTCCCGCTAGTGAACACTGAAGCTTTCTTT. As protein: CASSVPLVNTEAFF.

The V call is TRBV5-1, the J call TRBJ2-7; D remains unclear. V was shortened by 1 base and J by 0 bases, with 11 bases between the two germline ends. Germline CDR1 and CDR2: SGHRS and YFSETQ. CDR3 length equals 15 residues. The CDR3 loop reads CASSLTGLGSYEQYF. The CDR3 coding sequence is TGCGCCAGCAGCTTGACGGGTCTTGGCTCCTACGAGCAGTACTTC.